The rows below give T cell receptor beta chains drawn from one sample of a study of blood T cell repertoires in COVID-19. The repertoire was sequenced with immunoSEQ multiplex PCR; TCRdb's copy has only in-frame clones and lacks some. The sample consists of about 160,000 clones, roughly 90% of them appearing once. Sequencing was performed on peripheral blood. Every receptor here comes from a man younger than 45 with COVID-19, enrolled during active disease. Each CDR3 is given with its conserved first and last residue. Each record gives: D gene, V gene, J gene, clone size, CDR3 DNA, CDR3 protein. The D gene is left open where the match is weak. Clone sizes are given selectively: once, few, many, or a class where the clone is expanded.

D gene: .; V gene: TRBV7-2; J gene: TRBJ1-5; clone size: .; CDR3 DNA: TGTGCCAGCAGCTTAGTGGTCAGGAATCAGCCCCAGCATTTT; CDR3 protein: CASSLVVRNQPQHF
D gene: .; V gene: TRBV27; J gene: TRBJ1-2; clone size: .; CDR3 DNA: TGTGCCAGCAGGGGGGGTCTAGCTAACTATGGCTACACCTTC; CDR3 protein: CASRGGLANYGYTF
D gene: TRBD1; V gene: TRBV4-1; J gene: TRBJ2-7; clone size: .; CDR3 DNA: TGCGCCAGCAGCCAAACGACAGGGTCGTACGAGCAGTACTTC; CDR3 protein: CASSQTTGSYEQYF
D gene: TRBD1; V gene: TRBV3-1/TRBV3-2; J gene: TRBJ2-6; clone size: .; CDR3 DNA: TGTGCCAGCAGCCCCGACAGGGTGCGCTCTGGGGCCAACGTCCTGACTTTC; CDR3 protein: CASSPDRVRSGANVLTF
D gene: .; V gene: TRBV2; J gene: TRBJ2-7; clone size: .; CDR3 DNA: TGTGCCAGCAGTGAAGGTGGGCTCGGTACCTACGAGCAGTACTTC; CDR3 protein: CASSEGGLGTYEQYF
D gene: TRBD1; V gene: TRBV10-3; J gene: TRBJ2-1; clone size: .; CDR3 DNA: TGTGCCATCAGTGACCGCAGACAGGGAACCTACAATGAGCAGTTCTTC; CDR3 protein: CAISDRRQGTYNEQFF
D gene: TRBD1; V gene: TRBV9; J gene: TRBJ2-7; clone size: .; CDR3 DNA: TGTGCCAGCAGCCCCCGGGACAGGTCCTCCTACGAGCAGTATTTC; CDR3 protein: CASSPRDRSSYEQYF
D gene: .; V gene: TRBV5-1; J gene: TRBJ1-1; clone size: .; CDR3 DNA: TGCGCCAGCAGCCCCACAGGGCAGAACACTGAAGCTTTCTTT; CDR3 protein: CASSPTGQNTEAFF
D gene: .; V gene: TRBV10-3; J gene: TRBJ1-6; clone size: once; CDR3 DNA: TGTGCCATCAGTGAGTCGAACGGGGTTAATTCACCCCTCCACTTT; CDR3 protein: CAISESNGVNSPLHF
D gene: .; V gene: TRBV7-8; J gene: TRBJ1-5; clone size: .; CDR3 DNA: TGTGCCAGCAGCTTAGAAAGGGGTTCTAGCAATCAGCCCCAGCATTTT; CDR3 protein: CASSLERGSSNQPQHF
D gene: TRBD2; V gene: TRBV11-2; J gene: TRBJ2-1; clone size: .; CDR3 DNA: TGTGCCAGCAGCCGTGGGACTAGTGGATTCTTC; CDR3 protein: CASSRGTSGFF
D gene: .; V gene: TRBV27; J gene: TRBJ2-1; clone size: few; CDR3 DNA: TGTGCCAGCAGCCCAACAGCAACTAGTTTTTTTCGCAATGAGCAGTTCTTC; CDR3 protein: CASSPTATSFFRNEQFF
D gene: .; V gene: TRBV7-3; J gene: TRBJ1-1; clone size: .; CDR3 DNA: TGTGCCAGCAGCTCCCAGGGGAACACTGAAGCTTTCTTT; CDR3 protein: CASSSQGNTEAFF
D gene: .; V gene: TRBV5-1; J gene: TRBJ1-2; clone size: .; CDR3 DNA: TGCGCCAGCAGCCCTGGACAGAGGGGCTACACCTTC; CDR3 protein: CASSPGQRGYTF
D gene: .; V gene: TRBV12-3/TRBV12-4; J gene: TRBJ2-1; clone size: .; CDR3 DNA: TGTGCCAGCAGACTCGAGAGGAATGAGCAGTTCTTC; CDR3 protein: CASRLERNEQFF
D gene: TRBD1; V gene: TRBV24-1; J gene: TRBJ2-5; clone size: .; CDR3 DNA: TGTGCCACCAGTGAACAGGACAGGGGGGTCCAAGAGACCCAGTACTTC; CDR3 protein: CATSEQDRGVQETQYF
D gene: .; V gene: TRBV7-3; J gene: TRBJ2-7; clone size: .; CDR3 DNA: TGTGCCAGCAGCCCCCAAGCCCCGACTCCCCAGTACTTC; CDR3 protein: CASSPQAPTPQYF
D gene: .; V gene: TRBV21-1; J gene: TRBJ2-3; clone size: once; CDR3 DNA: TGTGCCAGCAGCAAACGTGATAGGACGGGAGCCGGGTCAGATACGCAGTATTTT; CDR3 protein: CASSKRDRTGAGSDTQYF
D gene: TRBD2; V gene: TRBV28; J gene: TRBJ2-4; clone size: .; CDR3 DNA: TGTGCCAGCAGGACTAGCGGGAACATTCAGTACTTC; CDR3 protein: CASRTSGNIQYF
D gene: .; V gene: TRBV28; J gene: TRBJ2-2; clone size: .; CDR3 DNA: TGTGCCAGCAGTTTGGGCAGGCACACCGGGGAGCTGTTTTTT; CDR3 protein: CASSLGRHTGELFF
D gene: TRBD2; V gene: TRBV5-1; J gene: TRBJ2-1; clone size: .; CDR3 DNA: TGCGCTAGCAGCTGGGGGGATAGCGGGAGGGCCAATGAGCAGTTCTTC; CDR3 protein: CASSWGDSGRANEQFF
D gene: TRBD2; V gene: TRBV28; J gene: TRBJ2-1; clone size: .; CDR3 DNA: TGTGCCAGCAGCCTATGGGGCCTTAGCGGGAAAACGTACAATGAGCAGTTCTTC; CDR3 protein: CASSLWGLSGKTYNEQFF
D gene: TRBD1; V gene: TRBV5-5; J gene: TRBJ2-5; clone size: .; CDR3 DNA: TGTGCCAGCAGCTTGGGGGACAGGGGGCGGTATGAGACCCAGTACTTC; CDR3 protein: CASSLGDRGRYETQYF
D gene: .; V gene: TRBV6-2/TRBV6-3; J gene: TRBJ2-3; clone size: .; CDR3 DNA: TGTGCCAGCAGCTGGAGGGGGCCGACAGATACGCAGTATTTT; CDR3 protein: CASSWRGPTDTQYF
D gene: .; V gene: TRBV5-1; J gene: TRBJ1-2; clone size: .; CDR3 DNA: TGCGCCAGCATGAATCCGGGACAAATAACACCTGGAGACGGCTATGGCTACACCTTC; CDR3 protein: CASMNPGQITPGDGYGYTF
D gene: TRBD1; V gene: TRBV18; J gene: TRBJ2-4; clone size: .; CDR3 DNA: TGTGCCAGCTCACCACGGACAGGGGGGCTGGACATTCAGTACTTC; CDR3 protein: CASSPRTGGLDIQYF
D gene: TRBD1; V gene: TRBV7-9; J gene: TRBJ2-6; clone size: .; CDR3 DNA: TGTGCCAGCAGCACCGGGACAGGGGGTTACTCTGGGGCCAACGTCCTGACTTTC; CDR3 protein: CASSTGTGGYSGANVLTF
D gene: TRBD1; V gene: TRBV5-1; J gene: TRBJ2-7; clone size: .; CDR3 DNA: TGCGCCAGCAGCTTGGCCGGGCAGGGGGACGAGCAGTACTTC; CDR3 protein: CASSLAGQGDEQYF
D gene: .; V gene: TRBV5-1; J gene: TRBJ1-1; clone size: .; CDR3 DNA: TGCGCCAGCAGCTTGGGGACAGTGAACACTGAAGCTTTCTTT; CDR3 protein: CASSLGTVNTEAFF
D gene: .; V gene: TRBV9; J gene: TRBJ2-1; clone size: .; CDR3 DNA: TGTGCCAGCAGCGTAAGAGGGAACGACAATGAGCAGTTCTTC; CDR3 protein: CASSVRGNDNEQFF
D gene: TRBD1; V gene: TRBV19; J gene: TRBJ2-5; clone size: .; CDR3 DNA: TGTGCCAGCAGCACAGGGGCCCAAGAGACCCAGTACTTC; CDR3 protein: CASSTGAQETQYF
D gene: .; V gene: TRBV7-8; J gene: TRBJ1-6; clone size: .; CDR3 DNA: TGTGCCAGCAGCTTACCAAATTCACCCCTCCACTTT; CDR3 protein: CASSLPNSPLHF
D gene: .; V gene: TRBV5-1; J gene: TRBJ1-2; clone size: .; CDR3 DNA: TGCGCCAGCAGCTTGGGGCAAAACTATGGCTACACCTTC; CDR3 protein: CASSLGQNYGYTF
D gene: TRBD1; V gene: TRBV6-5; J gene: TRBJ2-7; clone size: .; CDR3 DNA: TGTGCCAGCAGTTATTCCGGGACAGGGCACTACGAGCAGTACTTC; CDR3 protein: CASSYSGTGHYEQYF
D gene: .; V gene: TRBV19; J gene: TRBJ1-1; clone size: .; CDR3 DNA: TGTGCCAGTACGGGGAGTGGGGGGTTCAGTATACGTACTGAAGCTTTCTTT; CDR3 protein: CASTGSGGFSIRTEAFF
D gene: .; V gene: TRBV6-5; J gene: TRBJ1-1; clone size: .; CDR3 DNA: TGTGCCAGCAGAAGTCATACCAACATGAACACTGAAGCTTTCTTT; CDR3 protein: CASRSHTNMNTEAFF
D gene: TRBD1; V gene: TRBV10-3; J gene: TRBJ1-5; clone size: .; CDR3 DNA: TGTGCCATCAGTGAGTCGGGGGGACAGAGCAATCAGCCCCAGCATTTT; CDR3 protein: CAISESGGQSNQPQHF
D gene: TRBD1; V gene: TRBV28; J gene: TRBJ1-1; clone size: .; CDR3 DNA: TGTGCCAGCAGGGCTCGGACAGGAATGAACACTGAAGCTTTCTTT; CDR3 protein: CASRARTGMNTEAFF
D gene: .; V gene: TRBV7-8; J gene: TRBJ1-1; clone size: .; CDR3 DNA: TGTGCCAGCAGCGTCCCAGGGGCCACGAACACTGAAGCTTTCTTT; CDR3 protein: CASSVPGATNTEAFF
D gene: .; V gene: TRBV6-4; J gene: TRBJ1-5; clone size: .; CDR3 DNA: TGTGCCAGCAGTGACTCGAACCAGGTGATCAATCAGCCCCAGCATTTT; CDR3 protein: CASSDSNQVINQPQHF
D gene: .; V gene: TRBV10-3; J gene: TRBJ1-1; clone size: .; CDR3 DNA: TGTGCCATCACCTCACAGGGTGACACTGAAGCTTTCTTT; CDR3 protein: CAITSQGDTEAFF
D gene: TRBD1; V gene: TRBV6-5; J gene: TRBJ2-1; clone size: .; CDR3 DNA: TGTGCCAGCAGTTACAGGGGGCCCGGTGGGAATGAGCAGTTCTTC; CDR3 protein: CASSYRGPGGNEQFF
D gene: TRBD2; V gene: TRBV30; J gene: TRBJ2-5; clone size: .; CDR3 DNA: TGTGCCTGGAGTCCCTCCCTGACTAGCGGGCAAGAGACCCAGTACTTC; CDR3 protein: CAWSPSLTSGQETQYF
D gene: .; V gene: TRBV6-5; J gene: TRBJ1-1; clone size: .; CDR3 DNA: TGTGCCAGCAGTCTGTTGAACACTGAAGCTTTCTTT; CDR3 protein: CASSLLNTEAFF
D gene: .; V gene: TRBV9; J gene: TRBJ1-3; clone size: .; CDR3 DNA: TGTGCCAGCACTTTAGGGGCGGCAGCTGGAAACACCATATATTTT; CDR3 protein: CASTLGAAAGNTIYF
D gene: .; V gene: TRBV18; J gene: TRBJ1-2; clone size: few; CDR3 DNA: TGTGCCAGCTCACCAAGTGCAGGGAACTATGGCTACACCTTC; CDR3 protein: CASSPSAGNYGYTF
D gene: .; V gene: TRBV27; J gene: TRBJ1-1; clone size: .; CDR3 DNA: TGTGCCACTCAAAACGCGGGGAACACTGAAGCTTTCTTT; CDR3 protein: CATQNAGNTEAFF
D gene: .; V gene: TRBV2; J gene: TRBJ2-5; clone size: .; CDR3 DNA: TGTGCCAGCAGTGAAGGGCCTGGGGCCGATGGGACCCAGTACTTC; CDR3 protein: CASSEGPGADGTQYF
D gene: TRBD1; V gene: TRBV3-1/TRBV3-2; J gene: TRBJ2-7; clone size: .; CDR3 DNA: TGTGCCAGCAGCCTAGGGACAGTAGTCTACGAGCAGTACTTC; CDR3 protein: CASSLGTVVYEQYF
D gene: TRBD2; V gene: TRBV4-1; J gene: TRBJ2-1; clone size: .; CDR3 DNA: TGCGCCAGCAGCTCCTCTGCGGGGGACTACAATGAGCAGTTCTTC; CDR3 protein: CASSSSAGDYNEQFF
D gene: .; V gene: TRBV27; J gene: TRBJ2-5; clone size: .; CDR3 DNA: TGTGCCAGCAGTTTATCCTCCCGACTGGAGACCCAGTACTTC; CDR3 protein: CASSLSSRLETQYF
D gene: TRBD1; V gene: TRBV19; J gene: TRBJ1-6; clone size: .; CDR3 DNA: TGTGCCAGTAGTGACTTGGGACAGTATAATTCACCCCTCCACTTT; CDR3 protein: CASSDLGQYNSPLHF
D gene: TRBD1; V gene: TRBV4-3; J gene: TRBJ2-7; clone size: medium-sized; CDR3 DNA: TGCGCCAGCAGCCAAGCTGTGGACAGGGTATTCGACGAGCAGTACTTC; CDR3 protein: CASSQAVDRVFDEQYF
D gene: .; V gene: TRBV19; J gene: TRBJ2-7; clone size: .; CDR3 DNA: TGTGCCAGTAGTTCACAGGGGAGGAACGAGCAGTACTTC; CDR3 protein: CASSSQGRNEQYF